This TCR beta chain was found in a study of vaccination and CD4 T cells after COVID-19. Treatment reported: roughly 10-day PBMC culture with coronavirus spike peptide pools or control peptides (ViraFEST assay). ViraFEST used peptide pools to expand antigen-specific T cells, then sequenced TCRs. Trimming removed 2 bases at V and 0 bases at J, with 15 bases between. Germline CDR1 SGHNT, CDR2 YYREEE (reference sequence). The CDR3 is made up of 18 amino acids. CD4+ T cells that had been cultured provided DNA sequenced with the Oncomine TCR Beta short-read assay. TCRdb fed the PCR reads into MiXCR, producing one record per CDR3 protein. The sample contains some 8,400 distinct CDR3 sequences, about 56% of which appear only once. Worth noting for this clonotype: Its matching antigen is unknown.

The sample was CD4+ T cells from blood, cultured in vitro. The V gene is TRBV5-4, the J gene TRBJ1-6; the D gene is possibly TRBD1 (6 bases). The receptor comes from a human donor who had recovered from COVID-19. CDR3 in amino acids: CASSLSGAQSSYNSPLHF. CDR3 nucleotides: TGTGCCAGCAGCTTATCAGGGGCCCAGAGCTCCTATAATTCACCCCTCCACTTT.